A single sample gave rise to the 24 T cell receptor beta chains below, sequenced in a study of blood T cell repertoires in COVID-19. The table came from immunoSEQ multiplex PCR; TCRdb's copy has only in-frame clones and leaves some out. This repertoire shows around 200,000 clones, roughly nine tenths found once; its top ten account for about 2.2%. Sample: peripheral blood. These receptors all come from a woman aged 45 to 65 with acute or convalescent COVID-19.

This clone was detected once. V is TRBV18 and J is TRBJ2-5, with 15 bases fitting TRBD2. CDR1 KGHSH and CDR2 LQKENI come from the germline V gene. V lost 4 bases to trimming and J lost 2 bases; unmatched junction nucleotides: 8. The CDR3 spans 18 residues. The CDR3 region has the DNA TGTGCCAGCTCACTTGGACTAGCGGGAGGGCCGGAGCAAGAGACCCAGTACTTC. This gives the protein CASSLGLAGGPEQETQYF.

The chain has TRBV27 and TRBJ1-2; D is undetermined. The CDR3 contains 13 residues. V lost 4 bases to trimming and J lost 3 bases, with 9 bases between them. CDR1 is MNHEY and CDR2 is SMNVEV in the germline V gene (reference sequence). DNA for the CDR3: TGTGCCAGCAGTTCCCAGGCGTACTATGGCTACACCTTC. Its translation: CASSSQAYYGYTF.

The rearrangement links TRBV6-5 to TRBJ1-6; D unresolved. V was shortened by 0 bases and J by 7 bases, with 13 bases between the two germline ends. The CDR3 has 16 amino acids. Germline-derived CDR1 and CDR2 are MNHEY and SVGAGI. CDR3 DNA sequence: TGTGCCAGCAGTTACTCGGCCGGGAAGTTGAATTCACCCCTCCACTTT. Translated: CASSYSAGKLNSPLHF.

The CDR3 protein is CASSFTGGARLEQYF. CDR3 in DNA: TGTGCCAGCAGCTTCACAGGGGGCGCGCGATTGGAGCAGTACTTC. The chain couples TRBV11-1 to TRBJ2-7, with 9 positions matching TRBD1. CDR3 length: 15 residues. V lost 3 bases and J lost 7; bases outside the gene matches: 10. CDR1 SGHAT and CDR2 FQDESV come from the germline V gene (reference sequence).

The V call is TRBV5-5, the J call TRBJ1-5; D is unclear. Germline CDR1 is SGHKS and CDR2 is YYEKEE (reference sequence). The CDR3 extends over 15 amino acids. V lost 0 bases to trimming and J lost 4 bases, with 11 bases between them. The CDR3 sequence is CASSLGNPGNQPQHF. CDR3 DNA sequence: TGTGCCAGCAGCTTGGGTAATCCCGGGAATCAGCCCCAGCATTTT.

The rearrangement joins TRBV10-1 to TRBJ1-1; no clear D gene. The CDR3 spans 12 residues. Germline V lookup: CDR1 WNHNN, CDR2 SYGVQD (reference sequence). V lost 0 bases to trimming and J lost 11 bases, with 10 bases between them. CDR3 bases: TGCGCCAGCAGTGAGTCGACCAGGAGGGCTTTCTTT. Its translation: CASSESTRRAFF.

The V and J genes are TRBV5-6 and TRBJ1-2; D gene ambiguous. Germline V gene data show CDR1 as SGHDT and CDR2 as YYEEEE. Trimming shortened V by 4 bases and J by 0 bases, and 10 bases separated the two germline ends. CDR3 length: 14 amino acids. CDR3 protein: CASSPGASNYGYTF. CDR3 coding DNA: TGTGCCAGCAGCCCGGGAGCCTCTAACTATGGCTACACCTTC.

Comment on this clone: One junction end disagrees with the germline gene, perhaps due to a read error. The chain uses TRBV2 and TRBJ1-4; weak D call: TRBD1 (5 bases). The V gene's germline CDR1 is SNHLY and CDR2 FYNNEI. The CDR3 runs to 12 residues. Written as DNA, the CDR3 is TGCGCCAGCAGGGCCCAGTTCGAAAAACTGTTTTTT. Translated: CASRAQFEKLFF. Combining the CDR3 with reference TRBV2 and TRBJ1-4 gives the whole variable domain EPEVTQTPSHQVTQMGQEVILRCVPISNHLYFYWYRQILGQKVEFLVSFYNNEISEKSEIFDDQFSVERPDGSNFTLKIRSTKLEDSAMYFCASRAQFEKLFFGSGTQLSVL.

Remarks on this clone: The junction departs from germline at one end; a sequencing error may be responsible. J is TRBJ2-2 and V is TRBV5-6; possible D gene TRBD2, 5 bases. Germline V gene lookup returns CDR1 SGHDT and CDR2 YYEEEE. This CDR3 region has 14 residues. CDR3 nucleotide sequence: TGTGCCAGCACCTTGGGAGTGAACACCGGGGAGCTGTTTTTT. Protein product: CASTLGVNTGELFF.

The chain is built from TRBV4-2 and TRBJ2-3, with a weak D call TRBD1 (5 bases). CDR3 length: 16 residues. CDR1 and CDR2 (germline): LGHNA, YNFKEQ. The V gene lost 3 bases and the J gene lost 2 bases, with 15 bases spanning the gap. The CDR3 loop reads CASSHRQSLDTDTQYF. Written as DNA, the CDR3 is TGTGCCAGCAGCCATCGACAGAGTCTCGACACAGATACGCAGTATTTT.

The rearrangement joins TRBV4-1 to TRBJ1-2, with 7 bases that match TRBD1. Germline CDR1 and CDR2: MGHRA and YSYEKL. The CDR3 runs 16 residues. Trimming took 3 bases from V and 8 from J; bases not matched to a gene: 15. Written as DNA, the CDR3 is TGCGCCAGCAGCCAGCTCGGGACAGCTTATATGGTGGGCTACACCTTC. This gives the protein CASSQLGTAYMVGYTF.

For the CDR3, the DNA is TGTGCCAGCTCACCAGTTGGTCCTGGCGGGAGCACAGATACGCAGTATTTT. It specifies CASSPVGPGGSTDTQYF. The chain employs TRBV18 and TRBJ2-3; possibly TRBD2 for D (5 bases). With 2 bases removed from V and 0 bases from J, the gap between germline ends came to 15 bases. The CDR3 spans 17 residues. Germline CDR1 is KGHSH and CDR2 is LQKENI.

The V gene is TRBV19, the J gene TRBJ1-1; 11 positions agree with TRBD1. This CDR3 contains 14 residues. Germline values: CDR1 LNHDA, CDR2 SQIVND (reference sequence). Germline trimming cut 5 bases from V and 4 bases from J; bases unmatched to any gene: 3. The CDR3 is CASSGQGAGTEAFF. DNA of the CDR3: TGTGCCAGTAGTGGACAGGGGGCCGGCACTGAAGCTTTCTTT.

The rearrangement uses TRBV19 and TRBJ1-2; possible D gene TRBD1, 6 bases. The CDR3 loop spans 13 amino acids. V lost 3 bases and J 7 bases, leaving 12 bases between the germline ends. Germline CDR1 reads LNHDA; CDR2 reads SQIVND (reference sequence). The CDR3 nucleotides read TGTGCCAGTAGTATGGTCACAGGGCGTGGCTACACCTTC. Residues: CASSMVTGRGYTF. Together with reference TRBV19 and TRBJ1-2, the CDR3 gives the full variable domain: DGGITQSPKYLFRKEGQNVTLSCEQNLNHDAMYWYRQDPGQGLRLIYYSQIVNDFQKGDIAEGYSVSREKKESFPLTVTSAQKNPTAFYLCASSMVTGRGYTFGSGTRLTVV.

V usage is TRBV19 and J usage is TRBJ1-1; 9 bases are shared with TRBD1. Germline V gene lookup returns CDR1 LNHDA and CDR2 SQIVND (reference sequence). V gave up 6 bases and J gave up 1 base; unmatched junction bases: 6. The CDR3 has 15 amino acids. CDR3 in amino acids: CASSLQGAGNTEAFF. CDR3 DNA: TGTGCCAGTAGCCTACAGGGGGCGGGGAACACTGAAGCTTTCTTT. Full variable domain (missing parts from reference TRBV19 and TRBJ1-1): DGGITQSPKYLFRKEGQNVTLSCEQNLNHDAMYWYRQDPGQGLRLIYYSQIVNDFQKGDIAEGYSVSREKKESFPLTVTSAQKNPTAFYLCASSLQGAGNTEAFFGQGTRLTVV.

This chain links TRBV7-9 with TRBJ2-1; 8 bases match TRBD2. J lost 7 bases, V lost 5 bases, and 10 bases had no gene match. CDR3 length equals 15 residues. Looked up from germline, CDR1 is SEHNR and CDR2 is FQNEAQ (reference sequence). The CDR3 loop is CASSPLAEVKNEQFF. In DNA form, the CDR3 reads TGTGCCAGCAGCCCACTAGCGGAGGTAAAAAATGAGCAGTTCTTC.

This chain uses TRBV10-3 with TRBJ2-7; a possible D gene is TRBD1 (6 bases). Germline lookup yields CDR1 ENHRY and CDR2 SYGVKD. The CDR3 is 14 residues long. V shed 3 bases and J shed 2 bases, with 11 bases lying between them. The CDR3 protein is CAISDPGEAYEQYF. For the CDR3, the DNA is TGTGCCATCAGTGATCCAGGGGAAGCCTACGAGCAGTACTTC.

The DNA for the CDR3 is TGTGCCAGCAGTTACGAGGCGAGCGGCTATGGCTACACCTTC. Protein product: CASSYEASGYGYTF. The gene calls are TRBV6-2 or TRBV6-3 and TRBJ1-2, with D unclear. The CDR3 spans 14 residues. V was shortened by 2 bases and J by 4 bases, with 11 bases between the two germline ends. Germline V gene lookup returns CDR1 MNHEY and CDR2 SVGEGT.

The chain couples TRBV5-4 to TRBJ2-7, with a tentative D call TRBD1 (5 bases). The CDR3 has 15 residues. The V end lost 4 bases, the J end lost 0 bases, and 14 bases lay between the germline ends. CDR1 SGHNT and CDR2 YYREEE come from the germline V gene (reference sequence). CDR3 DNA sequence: TGTGCCAGCAGCCCGGCTGGGGCGAGCTCCTACGAGCAGTACTTC. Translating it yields CASSPAGASSYEQYF.

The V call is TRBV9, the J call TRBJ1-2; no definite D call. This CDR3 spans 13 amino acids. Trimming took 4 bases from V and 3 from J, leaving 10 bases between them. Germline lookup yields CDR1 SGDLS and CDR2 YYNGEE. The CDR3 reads CASSPQFDYGYTF. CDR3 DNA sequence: TGTGCCAGCAGCCCCCAGTTTGACTATGGCTACACCTTC.

DNA for the CDR3: TGTGCCAGCAGTGTCGAGGGGGGGAGTAGGGCTGAAGCTTTCTTT. Protein sequence: CASSVEGGSRAEAFF. The rearrangement links TRBV6-4 to TRBJ1-1, with D perhaps matching TRBD1 (6 bases). Trimming stripped 4 bases from V and 6 bases from J, with 18 bases between. Germline V gene data show CDR1 as MRHNA and CDR2 as SNTAGT. This CDR3 is built from 15 residues.

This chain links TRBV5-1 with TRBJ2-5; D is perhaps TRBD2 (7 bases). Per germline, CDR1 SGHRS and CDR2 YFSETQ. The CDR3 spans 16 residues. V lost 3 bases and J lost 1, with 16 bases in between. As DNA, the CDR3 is TGCGCCAGCAGCTCGAGCCCACGGGGGGCCCAAGAGACCCAGTACTTC. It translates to CASSSSPRGAQETQYF.

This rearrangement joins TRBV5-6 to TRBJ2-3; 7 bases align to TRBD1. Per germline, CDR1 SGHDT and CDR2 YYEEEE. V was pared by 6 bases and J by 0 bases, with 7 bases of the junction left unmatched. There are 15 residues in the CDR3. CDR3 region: CASIPQGMSTDTQYF. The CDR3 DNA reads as TGTGCCAGCATCCCACAGGGGATGAGCACAGATACGCAGTATTTT.

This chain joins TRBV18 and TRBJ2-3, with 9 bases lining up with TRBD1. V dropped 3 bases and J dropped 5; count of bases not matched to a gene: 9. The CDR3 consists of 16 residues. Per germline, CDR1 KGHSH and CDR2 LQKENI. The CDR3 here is CASSPLKTGGIDTQYF. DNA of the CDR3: TGTGCCAGCTCACCCCTAAAGACAGGGGGGATAGATACGCAGTATTTT.